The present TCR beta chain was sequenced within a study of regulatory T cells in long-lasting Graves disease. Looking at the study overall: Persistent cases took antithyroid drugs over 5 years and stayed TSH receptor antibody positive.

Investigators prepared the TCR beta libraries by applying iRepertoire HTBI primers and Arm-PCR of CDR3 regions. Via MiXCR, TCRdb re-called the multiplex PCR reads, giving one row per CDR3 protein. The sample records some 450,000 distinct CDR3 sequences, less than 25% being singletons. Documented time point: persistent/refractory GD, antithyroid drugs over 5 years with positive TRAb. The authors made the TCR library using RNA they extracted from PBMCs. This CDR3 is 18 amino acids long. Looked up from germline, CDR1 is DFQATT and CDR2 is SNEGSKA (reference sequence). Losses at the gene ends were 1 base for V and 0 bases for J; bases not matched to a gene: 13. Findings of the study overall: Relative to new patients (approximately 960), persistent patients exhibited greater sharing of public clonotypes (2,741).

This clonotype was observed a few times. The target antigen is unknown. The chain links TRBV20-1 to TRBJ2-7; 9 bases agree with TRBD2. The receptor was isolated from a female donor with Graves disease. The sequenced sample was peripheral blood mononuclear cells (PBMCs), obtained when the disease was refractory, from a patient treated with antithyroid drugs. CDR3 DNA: TGCAGTGCTAGAGGCTCGATCAGACTAGCGGATAGCTCCTACGAGCAGTACTTC. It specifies CSARGSIRLADSSYEQYF.